Listed below are T cell receptor beta chains from one sample, sequenced in a study of T-cell reconstitution after alpha-beta-depleted transplantation in children. TCRdb independently ran MiXCR on the PCR reads; one entry per CDR3 protein. The table includes over 90,000 distinct CDR3 sequences, 5% to 6% detected once. The sequencing used PBMCs, mostly from graft donor cells, collected 60 days after TCRalphabeta/CD19-depleted stem cell transplant. The receptors here all came from a female patient aged 2-9 years who had a stem cell transplant for Fanconi anemia, so the T cells may come from the graft donor. The CDR3 runs from the conserved cysteine through the conserved F or W. The D gene is left open where the match is weak. Expanded clones get a size class; other rows say once, few or many, or leave the size out.

clone_size cdr3_length j_call v_call d_call cdr3_nt cdr3_aa
many 13 TRBJ1-2 TRBV7-9 NA TGTGCCAGCATATCCGGACATACCTATGGCTACACCTTC CASISGHTYGYTF
few 11 TRBJ1-2 TRBV20-1 NA TGCAGTGCTAGATGGCAGGGCGGCTACACCTTC CSARWQGGYTF
NA 15 TRBJ2-1 TRBV18 NA TGTGCCAGCTCCCCGACGGGGCCGGGGTATAATGAGCAGTTCTTC CASSPTGPGYNEQFF
few 14 TRBJ2-7 TRBV20-1 NA TGCAGTGCTAGAGGAGGGGCAGGGGTTGGCGAGCAGTACTTC CSARGGAGVGEQYF
many 17 TRBJ1-1 TRBV7-9 TRBD1 TGTGCCAGCAGCTTAGGGACAGGAAGGATGGGGAACACTGAAGCTTTCTTT CASSLGTGRMGNTEAFF
few 13 TRBJ2-5 TRBV7-9 NA TGTGCCAGCAGCTTTGACAGGCCGGAGACCCAGTACTTC CASSFDRPETQYF
many 15 TRBJ2-1 TRBV7-2 TRBD2 TGTGCCAGCAGCCAACTAGCGGGCTTCTACAATGAGCAGTTCTTC CASSQLAGFYNEQFF
few 17 TRBJ1-5 TRBV28 NA TGTGCCAGCAGTCTTCACACCGGACAGTGGGGGAATCAGCCCCAGCATTTT CASSLHTGQWGNQPQHF
many 12 TRBJ2-1 TRBV12-3/TRBV12-4 NA TGTGCCAGCAGTGCTCCGGGTCCTGAGCAGTTCTTC CASSAPGPEQFF
few 14 TRBJ2-7 TRBV7-2 TRBD2 TGTGCCAGCAGCCCGGGGACTAGATCATACGAGCAGTACTTC CASSPGTRSYEQYF
few 16 TRBJ2-3 TRBV28 TRBD2 TGTGCCAGCAGGCCGACTAGCGGGGGGGCCGCAGATACGCAGTATTTT CASRPTSGGAADTQYF
many 16 TRBJ2-1 TRBV9 TRBD2 TGTGCCAGCAGCGTAGCTCCTAGCGGTTCCTACAATGAGCAGTTCTTC CASSVAPSGSYNEQFF
many 14 TRBJ2-1 TRBV7-3 NA TGTGCCAGCAGCTCCCAAACAGGGACTCCTGAGCAGTTCTTC CASSSQTGTPEQFF
few 15 TRBJ2-7 TRBV18 NA TGTGCCAGCTCACCCTCAGGACAGAGCTCCTACGAGCAGTACTTC CASSPSGQSSYEQYF
NA 14 TRBJ2-1 TRBV3-1 NA TGTGCCAGCAGCTCAAGAGGATACCTAGGGGGGCAGTTCTTC CASSSRGYLGGQFF
many 16 TRBJ2-1 TRBV6-5 TRBD2 TGTGCCAGCAGCCCCATTAGCGGGGGTATCAACAATGAGCAGTTCTTC CASSPISGGINNEQFF
many 12 TRBJ1-3 TRBV28 NA TGTGCCAGTCTAGGGTCTGGAAACACCATATATTTT CASLGSGNTIYF
NA 16 TRBJ2-1 TRBV7-3 TRBD1 TGTGCCGGCAGCCGAATTCCGGGACAGGGGGCGGGTGAGCAGTTCTTC CAGSRIPGQGAGEQFF
NA 14 TRBJ2-1 TRBV30 NA TGTGCCTGGAAAACGGACAGCCGGTTCAATGAGCAGTTCTTC CAWKTDSRFNEQFF
many 15 TRBJ2-3 TRBV3-1 NA TGTGCCAGCAGCGCAACGAGTCTGGGCACAGATACGCAGTATTTT CASSATSLGTDTQYF
many 15 TRBJ2-7 TRBV29-1 TRBD1 TGCAGCGTTGATGGGGGACAGGGGCAGTCCTACGAGCAGTACTTC CSVDGGQGQSYEQYF
medium-sized 14 TRBJ2-7 TRBV5-6 TRBD2 TGTGCCAGCAGTTTCGGACTAGCGGGGTACGAGCAGTACTTC CASSFGLAGYEQYF
many 15 TRBJ2-5 TRBV20-1 NA TGCAGTGCTAGATGGCGGGACCAGCACCCAGAGACCCAGTACTTC CSARWRDQHPETQYF